This T cell receptor (beta chain) was retrieved from a study of T cells in Graves' hyperthyroidism and ophthalmopathy. Study outcomes and limitations: Most clonotypes that expanded in the thyroid above 0.001 also showed up in blood.

With 2 bases clipped from V and 8 bases from J, the junction kept 13 bases outside the gene matches. CDR3 length: 19 amino acids. The germline CDR1 and CDR2 sequences are SGHTA and FQGTGA. This clonotype was counted between two and nine times. Its antigen is not known. Amplification yielded TCR beta CDR3 regions, with RNA transcripts as the source. Researchers ran a first-round RT-PCR on the TCR CDR3 using the HTBI primer set. MiXCR was run by TCRdb on the multiplex PCR reads, yielding one entry per CDR3 protein. The data show approximately 490,000 distinct CDR3 sequences, about 20% seen once. What was sequenced was blood. The clonotype comes from a woman in her seventies with Graves' ophthalmopathy. The chain uses TRBV7-3 and TRBJ2-1, with 15 nucleotides matching TRBD2. The CDR3 loop is CASSLGHGTSGRSGYEQFF. The CDR3 DNA reads as TGTGCCAGCAGCTTAGGGCACGGGACTAGCGGGAGGTCCGGGTATGAGCAGTTCTTC.